The clone carrying this T cell receptor (beta chain) showed up just a few times. What it recognizes is unknown. The entirety of the isolated RNA underwent reverse transcription, so expressed TCRB transcripts were sequenced. The read count averaged about 3.6 million across naive, central memory and regulatory T cell samples. TCRdb's copy holds only in-frame clones and misses some; the assay was immunoSEQ multiplex PCR. The sample has about 280,000 clones, approximately 16% seen once. Averaging around 120 mL, one heparinised blood draw was given by each donor. This sample was taken from a study of beta chain features in type 1 diabetes. Study results and caveats: When VDJ junctions were examined, type 1 diabetes patients showed fewer insertions and more deletions. Because the template was cDNA, high-expressing cells might be over-represented. Type 1 diabetes patients had TCRB CDR3s that were shorter (moderately but significantly so) in all four CD4+ subsets.

There are 15 residues in the CDR3. Trimming stripped 2 bases from V and 5 bases from J, with 15 bases between. CDR1 and CDR2 (germline): MDHEN, SYDVKM. V is TRBV28 and J is TRBJ1-2, with a weak D call TRBD1 (6 bases). Sequencing was carried out using naive CD4+ T cells from blood. The clonotype comes from a man in his late teens or twenties with type 1 diabetes. CDR3 loop: CASSLPPRGEYGYTF. In DNA, the CDR3 is TGTGCCAGCAGTTTACCCCCCAGGGGCGAGTATGGCTACACCTTC.